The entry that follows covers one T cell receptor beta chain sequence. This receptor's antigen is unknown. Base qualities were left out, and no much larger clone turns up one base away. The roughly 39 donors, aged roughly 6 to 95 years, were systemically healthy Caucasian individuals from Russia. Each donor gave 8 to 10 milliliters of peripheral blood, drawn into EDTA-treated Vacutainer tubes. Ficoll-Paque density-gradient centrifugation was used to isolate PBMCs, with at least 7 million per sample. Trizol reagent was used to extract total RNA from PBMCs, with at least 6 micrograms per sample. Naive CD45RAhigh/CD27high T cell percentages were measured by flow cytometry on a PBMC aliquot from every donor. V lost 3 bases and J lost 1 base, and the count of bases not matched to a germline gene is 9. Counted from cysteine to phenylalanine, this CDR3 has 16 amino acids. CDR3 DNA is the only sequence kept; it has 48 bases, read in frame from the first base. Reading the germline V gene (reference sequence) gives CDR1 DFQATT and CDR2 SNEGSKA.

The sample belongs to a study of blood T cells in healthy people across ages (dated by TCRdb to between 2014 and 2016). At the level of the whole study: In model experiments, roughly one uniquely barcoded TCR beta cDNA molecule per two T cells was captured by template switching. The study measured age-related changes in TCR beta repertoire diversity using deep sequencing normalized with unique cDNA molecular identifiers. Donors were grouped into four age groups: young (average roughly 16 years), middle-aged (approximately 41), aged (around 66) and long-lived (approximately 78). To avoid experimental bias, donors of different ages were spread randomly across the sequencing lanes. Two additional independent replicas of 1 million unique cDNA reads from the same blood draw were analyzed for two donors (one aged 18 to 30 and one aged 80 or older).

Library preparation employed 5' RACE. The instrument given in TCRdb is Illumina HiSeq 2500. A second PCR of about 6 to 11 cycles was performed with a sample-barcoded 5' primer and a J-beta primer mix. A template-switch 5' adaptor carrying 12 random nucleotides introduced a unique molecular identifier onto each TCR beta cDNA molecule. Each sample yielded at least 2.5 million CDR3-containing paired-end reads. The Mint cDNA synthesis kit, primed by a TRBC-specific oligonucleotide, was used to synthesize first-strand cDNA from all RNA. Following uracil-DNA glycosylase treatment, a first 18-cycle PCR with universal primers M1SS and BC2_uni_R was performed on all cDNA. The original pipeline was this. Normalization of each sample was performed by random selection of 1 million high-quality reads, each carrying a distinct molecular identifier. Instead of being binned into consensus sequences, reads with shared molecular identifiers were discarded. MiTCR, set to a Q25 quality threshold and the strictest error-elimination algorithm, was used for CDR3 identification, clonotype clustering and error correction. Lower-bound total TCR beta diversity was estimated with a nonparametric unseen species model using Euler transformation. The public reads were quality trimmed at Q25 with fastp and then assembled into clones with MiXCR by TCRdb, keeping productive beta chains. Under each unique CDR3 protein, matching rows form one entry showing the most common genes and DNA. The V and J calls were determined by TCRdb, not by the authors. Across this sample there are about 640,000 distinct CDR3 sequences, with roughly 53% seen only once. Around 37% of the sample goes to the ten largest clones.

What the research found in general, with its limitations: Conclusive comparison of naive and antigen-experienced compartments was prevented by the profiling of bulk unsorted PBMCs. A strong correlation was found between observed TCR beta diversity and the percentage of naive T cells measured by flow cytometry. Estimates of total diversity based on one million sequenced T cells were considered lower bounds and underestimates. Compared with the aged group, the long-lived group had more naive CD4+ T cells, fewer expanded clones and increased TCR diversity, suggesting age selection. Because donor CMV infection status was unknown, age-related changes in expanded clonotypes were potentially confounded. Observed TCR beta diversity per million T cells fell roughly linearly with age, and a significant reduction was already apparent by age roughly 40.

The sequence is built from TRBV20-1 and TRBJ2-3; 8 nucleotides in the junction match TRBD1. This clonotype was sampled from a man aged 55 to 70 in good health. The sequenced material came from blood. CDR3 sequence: CSARPTGTGRTDTQYF. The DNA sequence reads TGCAGTGCTAGGCCGACAGGGACAGGACGCACAGATACGCAGTATTTT.